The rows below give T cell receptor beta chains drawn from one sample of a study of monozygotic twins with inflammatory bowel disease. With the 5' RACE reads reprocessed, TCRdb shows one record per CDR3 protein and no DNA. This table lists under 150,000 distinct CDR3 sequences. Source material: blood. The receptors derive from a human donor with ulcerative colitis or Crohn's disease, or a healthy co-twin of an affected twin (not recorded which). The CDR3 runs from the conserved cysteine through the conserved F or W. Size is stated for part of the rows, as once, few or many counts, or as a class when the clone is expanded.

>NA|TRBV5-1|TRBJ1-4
CASSLGGRTNEKLFF
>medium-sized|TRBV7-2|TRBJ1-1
CASSVEPGVTEAFF
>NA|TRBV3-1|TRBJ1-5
CASSQGGGTQPQHF
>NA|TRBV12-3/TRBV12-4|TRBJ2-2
CASSYVGQHKNTGELFF
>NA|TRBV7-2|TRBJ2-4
CASSFSEGVNIQYF
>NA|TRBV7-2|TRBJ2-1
CASSLDRVPHNEQFF
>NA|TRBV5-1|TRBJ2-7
CASSLRGREQYF
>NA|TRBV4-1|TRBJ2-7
CASSPTSRGASYEQYF
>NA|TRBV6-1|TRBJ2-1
CASSPGLAVAEQFF
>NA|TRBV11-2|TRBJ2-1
CASSLIYPSTLSYNEQFF
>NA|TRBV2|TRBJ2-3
CASRGLAGRADTQYF
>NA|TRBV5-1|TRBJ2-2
CASSLVLANTGELFF
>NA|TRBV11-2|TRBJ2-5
CASSSRGGLAGGKETQYF
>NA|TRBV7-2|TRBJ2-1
CASSPGFSRHEQFF
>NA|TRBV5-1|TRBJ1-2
CASSLEVWRGYTF
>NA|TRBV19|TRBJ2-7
CASSSGTGGGEQYF
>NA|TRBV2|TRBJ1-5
CASSAGVQPQHF
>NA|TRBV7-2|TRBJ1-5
CASSLGRGAQHF
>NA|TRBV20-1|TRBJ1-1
CSARDMVRGGWGTEAFF
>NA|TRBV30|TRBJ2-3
CAWARGFGTDTQYF
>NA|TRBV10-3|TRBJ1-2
CAISADRGVGYTF
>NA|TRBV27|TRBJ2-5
CASSLSLRGAAKTQYF
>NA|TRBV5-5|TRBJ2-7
CASRLPESYEQYF
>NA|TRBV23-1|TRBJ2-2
CASSLKGGTNTGELFF
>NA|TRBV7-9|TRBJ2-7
CASSRGTYEQYF
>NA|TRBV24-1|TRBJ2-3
CATSDSPGRDTDTQYF
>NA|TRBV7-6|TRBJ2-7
CASSLETGGEQYF
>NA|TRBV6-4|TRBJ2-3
CASSGQITDTQYF
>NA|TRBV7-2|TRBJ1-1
CASSLEYLNTEAFF
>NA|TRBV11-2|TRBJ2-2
CASSLRRAVTNLTGELFF
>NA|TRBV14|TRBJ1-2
CASSPGNLYGYTF
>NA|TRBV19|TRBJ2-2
CASRPTGPYTGELFF
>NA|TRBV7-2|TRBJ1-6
CASSLVIVRDSPLHF
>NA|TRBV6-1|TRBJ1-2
CASTQGKSGAYGYTF
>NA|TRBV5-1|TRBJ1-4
CASSLEGHEKLFF
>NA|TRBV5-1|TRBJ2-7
CASSLGYRNSYEQYF